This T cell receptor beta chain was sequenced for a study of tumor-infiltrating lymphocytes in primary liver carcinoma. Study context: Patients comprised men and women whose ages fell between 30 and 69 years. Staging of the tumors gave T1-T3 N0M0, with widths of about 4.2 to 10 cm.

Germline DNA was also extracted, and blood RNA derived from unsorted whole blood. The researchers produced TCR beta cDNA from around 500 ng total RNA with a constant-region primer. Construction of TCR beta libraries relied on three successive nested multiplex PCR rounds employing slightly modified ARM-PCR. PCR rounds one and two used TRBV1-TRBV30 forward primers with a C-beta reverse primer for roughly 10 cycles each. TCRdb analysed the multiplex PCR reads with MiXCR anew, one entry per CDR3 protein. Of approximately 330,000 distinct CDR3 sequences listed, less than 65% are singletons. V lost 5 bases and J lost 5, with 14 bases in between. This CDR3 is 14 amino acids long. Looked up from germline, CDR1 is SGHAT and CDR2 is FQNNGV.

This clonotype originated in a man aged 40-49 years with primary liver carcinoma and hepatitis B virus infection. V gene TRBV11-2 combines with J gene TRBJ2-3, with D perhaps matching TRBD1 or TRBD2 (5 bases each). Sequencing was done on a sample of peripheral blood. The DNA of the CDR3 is TGTGCCAGCAGCCTTTACGGGGCCGGAGATACGCAGTATTTT. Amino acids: CASSLYGAGDTQYF.